The next 22 T cell receptor beta chains were all read from a single sample in a study of blood T cell repertoires in COVID-19. Repertoires were generated with immunoSEQ multiplex PCR, while TCRdb's copy carries only in-frame clones and drops some. The table includes around 83,000 clones, around 89% detected once. The sample comprised peripheral blood. Receptors originate from a man aged 65 to 79 with active or convalescent COVID-19.

The chain joins TRBV28 to TRBJ2-2; 9 bases are shared with TRBD2. CDR1 is MDHEN and CDR2 is SYDVKM in the germline V gene. The CDR3 has 15 residues. V lost 2 bases to trimming and J lost 7 bases; unmatched junction nucleotides: 5. The CDR3 nucleotides are TGTGCCAGCAGTTTAGCGACTAGCGGAGGCGGGGAGCTGTTTTTT. Amino acids: CASSLATSGGGELFF.

The CDR3 bases are TGTGCCAGCAGTGAACATACCGGGACAGGGGTAGGCGAGCAGTACTTC. It specifies CASSEHTGTGVGEQYF. The V gene is TRBV9, the J gene TRBJ2-7; 10 nucleotides agree with TRBD1. CDR3 size: 16 residues. The J segment lost 6 bases and the V segment lost 5 bases, leaving 14 bases of the junction unmatched. Per germline, CDR1 SGDLS and CDR2 YYNGEE.

This clone was seen a handful of times. Other DNA sequences in this sample translate to the same CDR3. This rearrangement joins TRBV10-3 to TRBJ1-5, with D hard to call. The CDR3 totals 13 residues. V shed 2 bases and J shed 1 base, with 3 bases lying between them. Germline V CDR1 and CDR2: ENHRY, SYGVKD. CDR3: CAISEGSNQPQHF. DNA for the CDR3: TGTGCCATCAGTGAGGGCAGCAATCAGCCCCAGCATTTT.

The CDR3 reads CSVEIAGRGRGTEAFF. CDR3 nucleotides: TGCAGCGTTGAAATCGCTGGCAGGGGGCGAGGGACTGAAGCTTTCTTT. This chain uses TRBV29-1 with TRBJ1-1; 8 positions match TRBD1. Germline V gene sequence: CDR1 SQVTM, CDR2 ANQGSEA. The length of the CDR3 is 16 residues. Trimming removed 2 bases from V and 5 bases from J; junction bases left unmatched: 13.

The chain employs TRBV24-1 and TRBJ2-1; tentative D call: TRBD1 (6 bases). The CDR3 has 12 amino acids. V was trimmed by 3 bases and J by 11 bases, leaving 10 bases between them. Germline V lookup: CDR1 KGHDR, CDR2 SFDVKD. The CDR3 coding sequence is TGTGCCACCAGTGATGATGGACAGAAGCAGTTCTTC. Its protein is CATSDDGQKQFF.

This sequence joins TRBV30 and TRBJ1-2; D remains ambiguous. The CDR3 is made up of 12 amino acids. V was shortened by 5 bases and J by 7 bases, with 14 bases between the two germline ends. Looked up from germline, CDR1 is GTSNPN and CDR2 is SVGIG (reference sequence). Here the CDR3 reads CAWESGVRGYTF. CDR3 DNA: TGTGCCTGGGAGAGCGGGGTCCGTGGCTACACCTTC.

The chain uses TRBV28 and TRBJ2-2; TRBD2 matches 8 bases. The CDR3 loop spans 19 amino acids. Germline trimming cut 8 bases from V and 4 bases from J; bases unmatched to any gene: 21. Germline loops: CDR1 MDHEN, CDR2 SYDVKM. The CDR3 coding sequence is TGTGCCAGCCGCCGCGCGAGGAAGTCGGGAGGGCCGGGCACCGGGGAGCTGTTTTTT. Protein sequence: CASRRARKSGGPGTGELFF.

The rearrangement uses TRBV21-1 and TRBJ2-7; TRBD1 is the table's D call, not checked against the DNA. TRBV21-1 is given as a pseudogene. This CDR3 is built from 12 residues. CDR3 bases: TGTGCCAGCAGCGAGGGGGACCACGAGCAGTACTTC. It specifies CASSEGDHEQYF.

The chain is built from TRBV6-6 and TRBJ2-4, with D perhaps matching TRBD2 (5 bases). CDR1 and CDR2 from the germline V gene are MNHNY and SVGAGI (reference sequence). V lost 2 bases, J lost 7 bases, and 12 bases lay in between. The CDR3 is 14 amino acids. The DNA of the CDR3 is TGTGCCAGCAGTTACGTTGCAGCGGAGAACATTCAGTACTTC. This gives the protein CASSYVAAENIQYF.

The J gene is TRBJ2-3, the V gene TRBV7-2, with D possibly being TRBD1 (6 bases). Trimming took 4 bases from V and 4 from J, leaving 12 bases between them. CDR1 and CDR2 (germline): SGHTA, FQGNSA. The CDR3 is made up of 14 amino acids. CDR3 loop: CASSSYRVPDTQYF. CDR3 DNA: TGTGCCAGCAGCTCGTACAGGGTCCCAGATACGCAGTATTTT.

The CDR3 nucleotides are TGTGCCAGCTCACCAGGGGGGAGCCGGAGTACTGAAGCTTTCTTT. Its translation is CASSPGGSRSTEAFF. This sequence joins TRBV18 and TRBJ1-1, with TRBD1 as a possible D gene (5 bases). CDR3 length: 15 residues. Germline V gives CDR1 KGHSH, CDR2 LQKENI. Between the trimmed V and J ends, which lost 2 bases and 5 bases, there was a span of 15 bases.

The V call is TRBV7-3, the J call TRBJ2-2; tentatively, D is TRBD2 (6 bases). Trimming removed 5 bases at V and 3 bases at J, with 10 bases between. CDR1 SGHTA and CDR2 FQGTGA come from the germline V gene. This CDR3 is built from 14 residues. CDR3 in amino acids: CASSVGGDTGELFF. The DNA for the CDR3 is TGTGCCAGCAGCGTGGGGGGTGACACCGGGGAGCTGTTTTTT.

Written as DNA, the CDR3 is TGTGCCAGTAGTACTTACCTAATGTACAATGAGCAGTTCTTC. It is translated as CASSTYLMYNEQFF. This sequence joins TRBV19 and TRBJ2-1; D is unresolved. Germline CDR1 LNHDA, CDR2 SQIVND (reference sequence). The CDR3 spans 14 residues. V gave up 4 bases and J gave up 4 bases, with 11 bases separating them. Supplemented by reference TRBV19 and TRBJ2-1, the full variable domain reads DGGITQSPKYLFRKEGQNVTLSCEQNLNHDAMYWYRQDPGQGLRLIYYSQIVNDFQKGDIAEGYSVSREKKESFPLTVTSAQKNPTAFYLCASSTYLMYNEQFFGPGTRLTVL.

The chain joins TRBV11-3 to TRBJ2-5, with TRBD1 matching over 7 bases. Germline V gene sequence: CDR1 SGHNT, CDR2 YENEEA. V trimming: 8 bases; J trimming: 3 bases; junction bases outside the gene matches: 6. This CDR3 has 13 amino acids. CDR3: CASAGTAKETQYF. CDR3 DNA sequence: TGTGCCAGCGCAGGGACAGCCAAAGAGACCCAGTACTTC.

The chain uses TRBV19 and TRBJ2-3; 9 bases align to TRBD2. V trimming: 6 bases; J trimming: 2 bases; junction bases outside the gene matches: 15. CDR3 length: 18 amino acids. Germline assignment: CDR1 LNHDA and CDR2 SQIVND (reference sequence). The CDR3 spells CASRRSGTSLSVTDTQYF. The CDR3 DNA reads TGTGCCAGTAGAAGATCCGGGACTAGCCTCTCTGTCACAGATACGCAGTATTTT. The full variable domain, rest sourced from reference TRBV19 and TRBJ2-3, is DGGITQSPKYLFRKEGQNVTLSCEQNLNHDAMYWYRQDPGQGLRLIYYSQIVNDFQKGDIAEGYSVSREKKESFPLTVTSAQKNPTAFYLCASRRSGTSLSVTDTQYFGPGTRLTVL.

The V gene is TRBV7-9, the J gene TRBJ1-4; 12 positions match TRBD1. With 3 bases clipped from V and 9 bases from J, the junction kept 8 bases outside the gene matches. Looked up from germline, CDR1 is SEHNR and CDR2 is FQNEAQ (reference sequence). The CDR3 totals 16 residues. This CDR3 reads CASSFSGTGGAKKLFF. CDR3 DNA sequence: TGTGCCAGCAGCTTCTCCGGGACAGGGGGCGCGAAAAAACTGTTTTTT. Complete variable domain (other parts from reference TRBV7-9 and TRBJ1-4): DTGVSQNPRHKITKRGQNVTFRCDPISEHNRLYWYRQTLGQGPEFLTYFQNEAQLEKSRLLSDRFSAERPKGSFSTLEIQRTEQGDSAMYLCASSFSGTGGAKKLFFGSGTQLSVL.

This chain joins TRBV7-3 and TRBJ1-1, with D possibly matching TRBD1 (6 bases). Germline-derived CDR1 and CDR2 are SGHTA and FQGTGA. Trimming took off 1 base at V and 0 bases at J, with 9 bases between the two ends. The length of the CDR3 is 15 residues. The CDR3: CASSLNTGLNTEAFF. CDR3 DNA: TGTGCCAGCAGCTTAAACACAGGGCTGAACACTGAAGCTTTCTTT. Full variable domain (remainder filled in from reference TRBV7-3 and TRBJ1-1): GAGVSQTPSNKVTEKGKYVELRCDPISGHTALYWYRQSLGQGPEFLIYFQGTGAADDSGLPNDRFFAVRPEGSVSTLKIQRTERGDSAVYLCASSLNTGLNTEAFFGQGTRLTVV.

V usage is TRBV30 and J usage is TRBJ2-1; 10 bases agree with TRBD2. Germline V gene sequence: CDR1 GTSNPN, CDR2 SVGIG (reference sequence). This CDR3 is 13 amino acids long. The V and J ends lost 1 base and 8 bases, in that order; junction bases with no gene match: 2. The CDR3 protein is CAWSASGRDEQFF. The CDR3 bases are TGTGCCTGGAGTGCTAGCGGGAGAGATGAGCAGTTCTTC. Combining the CDR3 with reference TRBV30 and TRBJ2-1 gives the whole variable domain SQTIHQWPATLVQPVGSPLSLECTVEGTSNPNLYWYRQAAGRGLQLLFYSVGIGQISSEVPQNLSASRPQDRQFILSSKKLLLSDSGFYLCAWSASGRDEQFFGPGTRLTVL.

The CDR3 bases are TGTGCCAGCAGCCAAGGGGAAGGGGGCAACTATGGCTACACCTTC. Amino acid sequence: CASSQGEGGNYGYTF. The chain has TRBV4-2 and TRBJ1-2, with TRBD1 matching 7 bases. The V gene's germline CDR1 is LGHNA and CDR2 YNFKEQ. This CDR3 spans 15 amino acids. With 1 base clipped from V and 2 bases from J, the junction kept 4 bases outside the gene matches.

J is TRBJ2-2 and V is TRBV28, with D possibly being TRBD2 (5 bases). In germline, CDR1 is MDHEN, CDR2 SYDVKM. Trimming removed 7 bases from V and 6 bases from J, with 21 bases in between. CDR3 size: 16 residues. Here the CDR3 reads CASTEPRGRVPGELFF. The CDR3 coding sequence is TGTGCCAGCACCGAACCCCGGGGTCGGGTTCCCGGGGAGCTGTTTTTT.

The gene calls are TRBV5-1 and TRBJ2-1, with TRBD2 identical over 12 bases. This CDR3 contains 17 residues. J lost 9 bases, V lost 5 bases, and 15 bases had no gene match. Per the germline V gene, CDR1 is SGHRS and CDR2 is YFSETQ. The CDR3 region is CASSPTQASGRVGEQFF. The CDR3 coding sequence is TGCGCCAGCAGTCCGACCCAGGCTAGCGGGAGGGTAGGTGAGCAGTTCTTC.

The V and J genes are TRBV6-2 or TRBV6-3 and TRBJ1-5, with D tentatively TRBD1 (5 bases). V lost 6 bases and J lost 5, with 17 bases in between. This CDR3 is built from 15 residues. CDR1 and CDR2 from the germline V gene are MNHEY and SVGEGT. CDR3 amino acids: CASSPGGGWDQPQHF. The CDR3 DNA reads as TGTGCCAGCAGCCCAGGCGGGGGATGGGATCAGCCCCAGCATTTT.